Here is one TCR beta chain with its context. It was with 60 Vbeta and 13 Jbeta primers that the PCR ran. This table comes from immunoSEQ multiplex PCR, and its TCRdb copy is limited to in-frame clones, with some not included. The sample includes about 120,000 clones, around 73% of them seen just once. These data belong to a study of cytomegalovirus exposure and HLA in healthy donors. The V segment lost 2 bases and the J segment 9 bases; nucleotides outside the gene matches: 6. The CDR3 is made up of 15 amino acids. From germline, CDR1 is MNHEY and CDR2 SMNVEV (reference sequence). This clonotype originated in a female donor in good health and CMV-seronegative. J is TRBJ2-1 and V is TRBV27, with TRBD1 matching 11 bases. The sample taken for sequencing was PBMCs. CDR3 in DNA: TGTGCCAGCAGTTTACTCGGACAGGGGGCTGTTGAGCAGTTCTTC. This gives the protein CASSLLGQGAVEQFF.